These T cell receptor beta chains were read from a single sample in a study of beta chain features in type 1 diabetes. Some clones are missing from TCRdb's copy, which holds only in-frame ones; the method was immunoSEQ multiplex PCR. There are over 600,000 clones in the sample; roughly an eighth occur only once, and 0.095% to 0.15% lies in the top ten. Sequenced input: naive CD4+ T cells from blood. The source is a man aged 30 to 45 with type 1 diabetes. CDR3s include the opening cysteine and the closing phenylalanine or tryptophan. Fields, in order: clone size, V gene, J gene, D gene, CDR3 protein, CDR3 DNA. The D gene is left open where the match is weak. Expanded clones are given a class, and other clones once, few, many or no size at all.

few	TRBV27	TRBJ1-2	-	CASSIQEGNYGYTF	TGTGCCAGCAGTATACAGGAGGGGAACTATGGCTACACCTTC
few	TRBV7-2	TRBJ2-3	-	CASSPGESQYF	TGTGCCAGCAGCCCCGGGGAATCGCAGTATTTT
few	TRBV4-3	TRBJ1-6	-	CASSQERQSYSPLHF	TGCGCCAGCAGCCAGGAAAGACAGTCCTATTCACCCCTCCACTTT
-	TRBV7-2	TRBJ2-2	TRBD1	CASSLQGADTGELFF	TGTGCCAGCAGCTTACAGGGGGCGGACACCGGGGAGCTGTTTTTT
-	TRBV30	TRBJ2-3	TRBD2	CAWRLAGGLDTQYF	TGTGCCTGGAGGCTAGCGGGGGGGTTAGATACGCAGTATTTT
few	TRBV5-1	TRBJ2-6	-	CASSFFSGANVLTF	TGCGCCAGCAGCTTCTTTTCTGGGGCCAACGTCCTGACTTTC
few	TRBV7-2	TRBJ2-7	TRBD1	CASSSRTGGYEQYF	TGTGCCAGCAGCTCCAGGACAGGGGGCTACGAGCAGTACTTC
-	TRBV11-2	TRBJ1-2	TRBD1	CASSPRQGGNYGYTF	TGTGCCAGCAGCCCCCGACAGGGCGGTAACTATGGCTACACCTTC
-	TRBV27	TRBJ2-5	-	CASSSPFRKETQYF	TGTGCCAGCAGTTCCCCCTTTAGGAAGGAGACCCAGTACTTC
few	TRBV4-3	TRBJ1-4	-	CASSSGRVATEKLFF	TGCGCCAGCAGCAGTGGCAGGGTGGCGACTGAAAAACTGTTTTTT
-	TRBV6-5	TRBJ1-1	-	CASSYSQGSSTEAFF	TGTGCCAGCAGTTACTCCCAGGGGTCGTCCACTGAAGCTTTCTTT
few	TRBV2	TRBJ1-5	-	CASSEGFSNQPQHF	TGTGCCAGCAGTGAGGGATTTAGCAATCAGCCCCAGCATTTT
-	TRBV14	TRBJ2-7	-	CASSPWAGKGDEQYF	TGTGCCAGCAGCCCGTGGGCAGGGAAGGGTGACGAGCAGTACTTC
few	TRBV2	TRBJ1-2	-	CASVPVPQRGYTF	TGTGCCAGCGTCCCTGTTCCCCAACGCGGCTACACCTTC
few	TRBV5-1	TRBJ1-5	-	CASSLDSNQPQHF	TGCGCCAGCAGCCTCGATAGCAATCAGCCCCAGCATTTT
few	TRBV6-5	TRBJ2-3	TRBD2	CASRPGLAPDTQYF	TGTGCCAGCAGACCGGGACTAGCACCAGATACGCAGTATTTT
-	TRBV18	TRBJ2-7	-	CASSPVRQTYEQYF	TGTGCCAGCTCACCAGTCCGCCAAACCTACGAGCAGTACTTC
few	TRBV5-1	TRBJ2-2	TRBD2	CASSFRPGTSGATTGELFF	TGCGCCAGCAGCTTCCGCCCCGGGACTAGCGGGGCGACAACCGGGGAGCTGTTTTTT
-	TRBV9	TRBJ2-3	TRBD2	CASSAGIGTSREYTQYF	TGTGCCAGCAGCGCTGGGATAGGGACTAGTCGCGAGTATACGCAGTATTTT
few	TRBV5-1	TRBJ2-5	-	CASSPQGGARETQYF	TGCGCCAGCAGCCCCCAGGGGGGCGCGAGGGAGACCCAGTACTTC
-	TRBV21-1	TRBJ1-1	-	CASSKALSDRGRLFEAFF	TGTGCCAGCAGCAAAGCGCTCTCGGACAGGGGGCGTCTATTTGAAGCTTTCTTT
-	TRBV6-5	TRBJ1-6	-	CASSRGTYYNSPLHF	TGTGCCAGCAGTAGAGGAACGTACTATAATTCACCCCTCCACTTT
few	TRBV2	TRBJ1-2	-	CASSQLQAF	TGTGCCAGCAGTCAACTACAAGCCTTC
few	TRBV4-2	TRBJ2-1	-	CASSQEGRYSYNEQFF	TGTGCCAGCAGCCAAGAAGGAAGGTATTCCTACAATGAGCAGTTCTTC
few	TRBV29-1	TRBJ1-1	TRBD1	CSVGGQGGTEAFF	TGCAGCGTGGGCGGACAGGGAGGCACTGAAGCTTTCTTT
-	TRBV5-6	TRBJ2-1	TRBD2	CASSPGLAGADTYNEQFF	TGTGCCAGCAGTCCGGGACTAGCGGGGGCCGATACTTACAATGAGCAGTTCTTC
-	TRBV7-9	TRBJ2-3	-	CASSPLAPGNTDTQYF	TGTGCCAGCAGCCCGCTAGCCCCCGGAAACACAGATACGCAGTATTTT
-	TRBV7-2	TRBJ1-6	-	CASSSTDNSPLHF	TGTGCCAGCAGCTCGACAGACAATTCACCCCTCCACTTT
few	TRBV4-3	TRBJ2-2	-	CASSQRGANTGELFF	TGCGCCAGCAGCCAAAGGGGCGCGAACACCGGGGAGCTGTTTTTT
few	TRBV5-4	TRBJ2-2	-	CASSPRTAPTGELFF	TGTGCCAGCAGCCCCCGGACAGCCCCAACCGGGGAGCTGTTTTTT
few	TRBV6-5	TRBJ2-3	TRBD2	CASSSLAGTTTDTQYF	TGTGCCAGCAGTTCGTTAGCGGGTACCACCACAGATACGCAGTATTTT
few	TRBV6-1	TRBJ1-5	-	CASSEPWTVRQPQHF	TGTGCCAGCAGTGAGCCTTGGACAGTTCGTCAGCCCCAGCATTTT
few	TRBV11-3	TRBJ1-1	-	CASSLEVNTEAFF	TGTGCCAGCAGCTTAGAGGTGAACACTGAAGCTTTCTTT
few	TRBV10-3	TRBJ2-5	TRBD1	CAISPGTGGQETQYF	TGTGCCATCAGCCCCGGGACAGGGGGCCAAGAGACCCAGTACTTC
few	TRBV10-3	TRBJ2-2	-	CAISEGNGELFF	TGTGCCATCAGCGAGGGTAACGGGGAGCTGTTTTTT
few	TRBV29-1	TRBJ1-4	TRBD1	CSGQQGAGEKLFF	TGCAGCGGACAACAGGGGGCAGGGGAAAAACTGTTTTTT